This T cell receptor (beta chain) came from a study of immune characterization of retroperitoneal liposarcoma. MiXCR, applied by TCRdb to the PCR reads, yields one record per CDR3 protein. The table has about 11,000 distinct CDR3 sequences, 50% seen once. This CDR3 region has 14 residues. V shed 5 bases, J shed 6 bases, and the junction held 5 bases outside the gene matches. Germline CDR1 MNHNY, CDR2 SVGAGI (reference sequence). The clonotype originates from a female donor with retroperitoneal liposarcoma. The chain couples TRBV6-6 to TRBJ2-1, with 9 positions matching TRBD1. The specimen was tumor tissue. CDR3 sequence (DNA): TGTGCCAGCAGTACCCGGGACAGGGCCAATGAGCAGTTCTTC. Its translation is CASSTRDRANEQFF.